The T cell receptor beta chain under discussion was sequenced for a study of naive and memory T cell subsets. This clonotype was seen repeatedly, ten times or more. The SP2 primer and nested alpha and beta constant region primers amplified ligated cDNA in four rounds. Alpha and beta constant region primers primed reverse transcription for blood and skin samples. MiXCR was run by TCRdb on the 5' RACE reads, yielding one entry per CDR3 protein. The sample carries more than 45,000 distinct CDR3 sequences, more than 7% recorded once. TCR cDNA received a 3' ligated oligonucleotide that carried a UMI. Reverse transcription used DNase-treated unsorted total RNA, aiming for roughly 1 to 1000 ng. The CDR3 contains 16 residues. V lost 5 bases to trimming and J lost 5 bases, with 22 bases between them. From germline, CDR1 is LNHDA and CDR2 SQIVND (reference sequence).

This sequence was found in a male donor in good health. The chain joins TRBV19 to TRBJ2-7, with D perhaps matching TRBD2 (5 bases). The CDR3 DNA is TGTGCCAGTAGTGAGAGAGGGAATAGCGACTGGGACGAGCAGTACTTC. This translates into CASSERGNSDWDEQYF.